This T cell receptor beta chain was documented in a study of graft-versus-host responses after intestinal transplantation. Study in general: Anti-thymocyte globulin induction was given to all recipients, followed by tacrolimus and steroids for three to four years. Study-level findings and limits: Ileal or blood samples showed some GvH clones first, and such clones were also found in recipient marrow. Early declines in HvG clones that occurred post-transplant were associated with peak circulating GvH clone levels.

Remarks on this clone: The target antigen is unknown.

V gave up 3 bases and J gave up 6 bases; unmatched junction bases: 7. This CDR3 has 16 residues. The V gene's germline CDR1 is LNHDA and CDR2 SQIVND (reference sequence). Method: immunoSEQ multiplex PCR; TCRdb's copy keeps in-frame clones and lacks some. The sample lists some 120,000 clones; 75% to 95% were seen once. The sequence derives from a human donor who received an intestinal transplant. This material consisted of unstimulated CD4+ T cells sorted from spleen or lymph node cells, taken before intestinal transplant. V gene TRBV19 combines with J gene TRBJ2-1, with 11 positions matching TRBD1. CDR3 loop: CASSIPGTGGGNEQFF. The CDR3 DNA sequence: TGTGCCAGTAGTATCCCCGGGACAGGGGGAGGCAATGAGCAGTTCTTC.